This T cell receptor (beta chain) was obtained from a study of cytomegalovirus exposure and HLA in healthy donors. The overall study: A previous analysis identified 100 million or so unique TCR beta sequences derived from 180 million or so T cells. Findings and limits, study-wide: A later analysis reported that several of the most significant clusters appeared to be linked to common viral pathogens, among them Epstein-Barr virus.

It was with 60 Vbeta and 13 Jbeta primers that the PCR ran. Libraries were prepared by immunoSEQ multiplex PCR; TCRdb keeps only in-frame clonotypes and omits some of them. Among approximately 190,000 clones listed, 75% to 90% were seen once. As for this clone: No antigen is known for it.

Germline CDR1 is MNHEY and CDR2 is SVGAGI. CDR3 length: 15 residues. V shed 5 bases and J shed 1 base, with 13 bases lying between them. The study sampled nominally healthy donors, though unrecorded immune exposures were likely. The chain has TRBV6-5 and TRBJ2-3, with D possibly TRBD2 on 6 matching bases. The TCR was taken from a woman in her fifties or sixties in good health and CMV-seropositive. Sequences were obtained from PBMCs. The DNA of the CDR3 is TGTGCCAGCAGTCAACCGGGACTTCGCACAGATACGCAGTATTTT. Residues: CASSQPGLRTDTQYF.